The rows below give T cell receptor beta chains drawn from one sample of a study of Graves' ophthalmopathy and Graves' hyperthyroidism. Via MiXCR, TCRdb re-called the multiplex PCR reads, giving one row per CDR3 protein. This sample has 900,000 to 1,200,000 distinct CDR3 sequences; about two fifths occur once, and the top ten carry 8.5% to 14%. Sequenced sample: peripheral blood or thyroid tissue (not recorded which). The receptor set was obtained from an adult man with Graves' hyperthyroidism. Each CDR3 is given with its conserved first and last residue. Fields, in order: CDR3 DNA, CDR3 protein, V gene, clone size, J gene, D gene. A D gene is named only where the DNA matches it firmly. Not all rows give a size; the values are once, few, many and, for expanded clones, a class.

TGCGCCAGCAGCCAAGACGCTGCAGAGTGGGAAAAACTGTTTTTT | CASSQDAAEWEKLFF | TRBV7-8 | - | TRBJ1-4 | -
TGTGCCAGCAGTTTAGCGAAGAGTGCGGCGGGGGGGAAAGAGACCCAGTACTTC | CASSLAKSAAGGKETQYF | TRBV12-3/TRBV12-4 | - | TRBJ2-5 | TRBD2
TGTGCCAGCAGTCAGGAACTAAAAGGGGGCTACGAGCAGTACTTC | CASSQELKGGYEQYF | TRBV6-1 | - | TRBJ2-7 | -
TGTGCCAGCAGTGCGTGGGATGAAAAACTGTTTTTT | CASSAWDEKLFF | TRBV2 | - | TRBJ1-4 | -
TGTGCCAGCAGCCTACAAGACAGCCGGATGGGAGCTTTCTTT | CASSLQDSRMGAFF | TRBV7-9 | many | TRBJ1-1 | -
TGTGCCAGCAGCTTAGTGTGGACGAACACTGAAGCTTTCTTT | CASSLVWTNTEAFF | TRBV7-2 | many | TRBJ1-1 | -
TGTGCCATCAGTGAGCGCAGCTCCTATAATTCACCCCTCCACTTT | CAISERSSYNSPLHF | TRBV10-3 | many | TRBJ1-6 | -
TGTGCCAGCAGCTTGGGTGGGGGCGTCTACACTGAAGCTTTCTTT | CASSLGGGVYTEAFF | TRBV7-6 | many | TRBJ1-1 | -
TGCGCCAGCAGCTTGACAGGGGACGGTCAGCCCCAGCATTTT | CASSLTGDGQPQHF | TRBV5-1 | many | TRBJ1-5 | TRBD1
TGCGCCAGCAGCTTGGAGCGGTCAGGCTTGAACACTGAAGCTTTCTTT | CASSLERSGLNTEAFF | TRBV5-1 | many | TRBJ1-1 | -
TGCAGCGCTGAGCAAGAGACCCAGTACTTC | CSAEQETQYF | TRBV29-1 | many | TRBJ2-5 | -
TGCGCCAGCAGCTACGCGGGACAGGGGGCGAATGGCTACACCTTC | CASSYAGQGANGYTF | TRBV5-1 | - | TRBJ1-2 | TRBD1
TGTGCCAGCAGTTTTTCGGACGCAAACTATGGCTACACCTTC | CASSFSDANYGYTF | TRBV12-3/TRBV12-4 | many | TRBJ1-2 | -
TGTGCCAGTAGTATATGGGCGACAGGGTCCGATAATGAAAAACTGTTTTTT | CASSIWATGSDNEKLFF | TRBV19 | few | TRBJ1-4 | TRBD1
TGCAGTGCTAGAGGAACATCAAAAATATACGAGCAGTACTTC | CSARGTSKIYEQYF | TRBV20-1 | few | TRBJ2-7 | -
TGTGCCAGTAGTATGGGGGGGACTGGGGCCAACGTCCTGACTTTC | CASSMGGTGANVLTF | TRBV19 | many | TRBJ2-6 | TRBD2
TGTGCCAGCGGAAACTCCTACGAGCAGTACTTC | CASGNSYEQYF | TRBV6-6 | many | TRBJ2-7 | -
TGTGCCAGCAGCCCTGGGGCGGGACTCACCTTCTACGAGCAGTACTTC | CASSPGAGLTFYEQYF | TRBV7-3 | few | TRBJ2-7 | -
TGTGCCAGCAGTAGGACAGGGAAGGCCTACGAGCAGTACTTC | CASSRTGKAYEQYF | TRBV10-2 | once | TRBJ2-7 | TRBD1
TGCAGCGTCGCCCGGGACCGACTGGGGACCCAGTACTTC | CSVARDRLGTQYF | TRBV29-1 | many | TRBJ2-5 | -
TGTGCCATGGGAGAGACCCTTACTGAAGCTTTCTTT | CAMGETLTEAFF | TRBV10-3 | few | TRBJ1-1 | -